This T cell receptor (beta chain) is drawn from a study of blood T cell repertoires in COVID-19. In the study overall: Samples taken during acute and convalescent COVID-19 were collected in the United States, Italy and Spain. T cells, B-cell-depleted T cells, or PBMCs provided the cDNA or gDNA that served as material.

CDR1 and CDR2 from the germline V gene are SEHNR and FQNEAQ (reference sequence). Trimming took 5 bases from V and 7 from J, leaving 17 bases between them. This CDR3 has 14 residues. Per the original data handling: The authors estimated nucleated cell counts from reference gene primer amplification. Only in-frame clones appear in the TCRdb table, and some are missing; sequencing was by immunoSEQ multiplex PCR. That table is the source of V, J and clone size, and D and trimming were worked out from the DNA. The sample contains about 260,000 clones, more than 70% of which appear only once. This clonotype was sampled from a woman in her fifties or sixties with acute or convalescent COVID-19. This rearrangement joins TRBV7-9 to TRBJ2-5, with D possibly matching TRBD1 (7 bases). Sequencing was done on a sample of peripheral blood. In DNA form, the CDR3 reads TGTGCCAGCAGCCGCGGGACAGCCTCAAGGACCCAGTACTTC. Translation: CASSRGTASRTQYF.